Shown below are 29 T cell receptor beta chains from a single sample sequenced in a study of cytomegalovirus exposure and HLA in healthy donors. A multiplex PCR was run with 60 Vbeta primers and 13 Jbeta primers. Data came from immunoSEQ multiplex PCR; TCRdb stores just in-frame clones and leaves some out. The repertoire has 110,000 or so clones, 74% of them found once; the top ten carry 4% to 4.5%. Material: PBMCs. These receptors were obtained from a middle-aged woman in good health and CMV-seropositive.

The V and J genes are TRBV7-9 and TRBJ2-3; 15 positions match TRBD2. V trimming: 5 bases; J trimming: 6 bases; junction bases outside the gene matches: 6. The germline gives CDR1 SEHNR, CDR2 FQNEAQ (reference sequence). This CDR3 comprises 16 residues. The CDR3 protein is CASSIGTSGGLDTQYF. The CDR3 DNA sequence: TGTGCCAGCAGCATCGGGACTAGCGGGGGGCTCGATACGCAGTATTTT.

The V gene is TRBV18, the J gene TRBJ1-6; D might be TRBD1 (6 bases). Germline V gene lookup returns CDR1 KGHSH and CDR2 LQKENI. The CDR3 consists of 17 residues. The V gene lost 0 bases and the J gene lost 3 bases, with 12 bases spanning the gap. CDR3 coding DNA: TGTGCCAGCTCACCACCCGGGGGGCTAGTCTATAATTCACCCCTCCACTTT. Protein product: CASSPPGGLVYNSPLHF.

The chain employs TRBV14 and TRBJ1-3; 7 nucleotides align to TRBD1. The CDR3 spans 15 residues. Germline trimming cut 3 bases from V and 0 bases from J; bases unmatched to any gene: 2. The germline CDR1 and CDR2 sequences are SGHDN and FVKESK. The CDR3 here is CASSQTGISGNTIYF. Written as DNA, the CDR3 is TGTGCCAGCAGCCAGACAGGGATCTCTGGAAACACCATATATTTT.

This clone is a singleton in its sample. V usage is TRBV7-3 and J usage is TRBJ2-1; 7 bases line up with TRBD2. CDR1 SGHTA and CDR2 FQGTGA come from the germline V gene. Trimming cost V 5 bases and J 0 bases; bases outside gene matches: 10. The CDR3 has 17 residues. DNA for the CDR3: TGTGCCAGCAGCCCCCCGGAAGCGGGGAGCTCCTACAATGAGCAGTTCTTC. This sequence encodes CASSPPEAGSSYNEQFF.

CDR3 nucleotide sequence: TGTGCCAGCAGTGGGGGACAGGGGCTGGGTACGCAGTATTTT. Its protein product is CASSGGQGLGTQYF. The gene calls are TRBV6-1 and TRBJ2-3, with 10 bases aligning to TRBD1. Unmatched junction bases numbered 6, after V lost 4 bases and J lost 8 bases. The CDR3 has 14 residues. Germline V gene sequence: CDR1 MNHNS, CDR2 SASEGT.

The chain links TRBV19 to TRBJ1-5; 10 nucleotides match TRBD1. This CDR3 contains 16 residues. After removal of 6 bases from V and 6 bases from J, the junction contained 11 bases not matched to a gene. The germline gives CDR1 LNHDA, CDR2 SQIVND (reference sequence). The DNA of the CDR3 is TGTGCCAGTAGGAGACTGACAGGGGGCGAGGGTCAGCCCCAGCATTTT. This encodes CASRRLTGGEGQPQHF.

CDR3 coding DNA: TGTGCCAGTAGCAAAGGGGGCTTTGTCACCGGGGAGCTGTTTTTT. Its translation: CASSKGGFVTGELFF. The rearrangement uses TRBV19 and TRBJ2-2; 7 bases agree with TRBD1. This CDR3 comprises 15 residues. CDR1 is LNHDA, CDR2 SQIVND, per germline (reference sequence). Trimming removed 6 bases from V and 4 bases from J; junction bases left unmatched: 8.

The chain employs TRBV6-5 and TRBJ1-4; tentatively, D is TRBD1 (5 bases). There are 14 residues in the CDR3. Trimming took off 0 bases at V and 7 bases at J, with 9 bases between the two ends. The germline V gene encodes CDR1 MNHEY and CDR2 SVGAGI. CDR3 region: CASSYSFQGEKLFF. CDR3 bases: TGTGCCAGCAGTTACTCGTTCCAGGGTGAAAAACTGTTTTTT.

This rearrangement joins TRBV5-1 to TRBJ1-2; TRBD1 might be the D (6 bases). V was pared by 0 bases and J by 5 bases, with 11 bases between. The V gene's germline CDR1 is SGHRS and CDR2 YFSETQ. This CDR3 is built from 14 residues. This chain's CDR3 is CASSLETGLYGYTF. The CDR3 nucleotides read TGCGCCAGCAGCTTGGAGACAGGATTATATGGCTACACCTTC.

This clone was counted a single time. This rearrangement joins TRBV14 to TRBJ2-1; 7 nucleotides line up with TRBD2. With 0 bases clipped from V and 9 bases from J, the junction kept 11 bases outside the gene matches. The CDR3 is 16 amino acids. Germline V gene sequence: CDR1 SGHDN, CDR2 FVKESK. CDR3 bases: TGTGCCAGCAGCCAAGATCCCTTCGGGAGGTTAGGTGAGCAGTTCTTC. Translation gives CASSQDPFGRLGEQFF.

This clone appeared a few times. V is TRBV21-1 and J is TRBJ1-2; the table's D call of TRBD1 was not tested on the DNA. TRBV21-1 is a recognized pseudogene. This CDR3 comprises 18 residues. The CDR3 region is CASSKGRYRTRSNYGYTF. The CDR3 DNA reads TGTGCCAGCAGCAAAGGGCGGTACAGGACCAGATCTAACTATGGCTACACCTTC.

The DNA of the CDR3 is TGCGCCAGCAGCCAAGCTAGCGGGAGCTACGAGCAGTACTTC. It encodes CASSQASGSYEQYF. This chain joins TRBV4-1 and TRBJ2-7; TRBD2 agrees at 10 bases. Germline V gene lookup returns CDR1 MGHRA and CDR2 YSYEKL. The CDR3 runs to 14 residues. The V and J ends lost 1 base and 3 bases, in that order; junction bases with no gene match: 0.

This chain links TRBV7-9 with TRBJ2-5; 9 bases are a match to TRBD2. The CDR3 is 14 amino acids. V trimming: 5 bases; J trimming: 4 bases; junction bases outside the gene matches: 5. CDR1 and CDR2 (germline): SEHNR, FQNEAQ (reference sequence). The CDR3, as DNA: TGTGCCAGCAGCGCCCGGACTAGCGTAGAGACCCAGTACTTC. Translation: CASSARTSVETQYF.

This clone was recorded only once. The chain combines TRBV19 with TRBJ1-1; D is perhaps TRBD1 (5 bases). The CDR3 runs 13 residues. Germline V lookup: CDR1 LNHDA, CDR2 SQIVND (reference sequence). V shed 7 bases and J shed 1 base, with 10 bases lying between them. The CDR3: CASTDRANTEAFF. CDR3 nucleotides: TGTGCCAGTACTGACAGAGCGAACACTGAAGCTTTCTTT.

The CDR3 protein is CASSQTVDRGFLWDTEAFF. CDR3 DNA sequence: TGCGCCAGCAGTCAAACCGTAGACAGGGGGTTCTTGTGGGACACTGAAGCTTTCTTT. This sequence joins TRBV23-1 and TRBJ1-1; the match to TRBD1 covers 9 bases. TRBV23-1 is given ORF status, its function remaining uncertain. With V trimmed by 2 bases and J by 3 bases, 16 bases remained unmatched. The CDR3 length is 19 residues.

The CDR3 DNA sequence: TGTGCCAGCAGCGTAGTGGCCCGGGAGCCTAGGGAGAGGGCAGGAGGAAACACCATATATTTT. It yields the protein CASSVVAREPRERAGGNTIYF. The chain recombines TRBV9 with TRBJ1-3; no definite D call. The CDR3 contains 21 residues. Germline CDR1 reads SGDLS; CDR2 reads YYNGEE. Between the trimmed V and J ends, which lost 0 bases and 4 bases, there was a span of 29 bases.

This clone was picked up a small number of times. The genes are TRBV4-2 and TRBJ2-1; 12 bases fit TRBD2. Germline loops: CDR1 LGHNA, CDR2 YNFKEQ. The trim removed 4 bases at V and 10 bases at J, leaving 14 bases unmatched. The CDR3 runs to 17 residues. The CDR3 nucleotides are TGTGCCAGCAGCCCCCGACTAGCGGGAGTCACGATAGGAGAGCAGTTCTTC. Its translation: CASSPRLAGVTIGEQFF.

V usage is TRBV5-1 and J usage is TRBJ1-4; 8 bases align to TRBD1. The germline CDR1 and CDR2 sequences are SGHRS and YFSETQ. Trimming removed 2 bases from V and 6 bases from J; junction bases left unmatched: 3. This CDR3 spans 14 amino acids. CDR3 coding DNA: TGCGCCAGCAGCTTTCGGGGACAGGATGAAAAACTGTTTTTT. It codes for CASSFRGQDEKLFF.

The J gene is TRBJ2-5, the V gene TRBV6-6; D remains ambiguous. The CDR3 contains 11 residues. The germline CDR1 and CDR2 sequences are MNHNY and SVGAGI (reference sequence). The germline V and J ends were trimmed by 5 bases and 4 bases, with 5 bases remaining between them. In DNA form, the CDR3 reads TGTGCCAGCAGTACGCGAGAGACCCAGTACTTC. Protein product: CASSTRETQYF.

The CDR3: CASSLGGTGGSSGYEQYF. CDR3 bases: TGTGCCAGCAGCTTGGGGGGGACAGGGGGATCATCCGGCTACGAGCAGTACTTC. The chain joins TRBV5-5 to TRBJ2-7, with 11 bases matching TRBD1. There are 18 residues in the CDR3. From germline, CDR1 is SGHKS and CDR2 YYEKEE (reference sequence). Trimming took 0 bases from V and 3 from J; bases not matched to a gene: 11.

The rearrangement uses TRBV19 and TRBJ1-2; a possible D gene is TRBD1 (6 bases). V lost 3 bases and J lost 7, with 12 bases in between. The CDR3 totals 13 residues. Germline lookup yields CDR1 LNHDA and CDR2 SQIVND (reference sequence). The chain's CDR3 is CASSINRGFGYTF. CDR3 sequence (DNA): TGTGCCAGTAGTATCAATAGGGGGTTTGGCTACACCTTC.

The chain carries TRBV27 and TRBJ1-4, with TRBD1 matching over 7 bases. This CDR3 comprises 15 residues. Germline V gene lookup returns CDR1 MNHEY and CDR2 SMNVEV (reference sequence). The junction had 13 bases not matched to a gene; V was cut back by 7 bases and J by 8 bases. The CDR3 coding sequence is TGTGCCAGCACAACTTGGACAGGACGGGGGGAAAAACTGTTTTTT. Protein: CASTTWTGRGEKLFF.

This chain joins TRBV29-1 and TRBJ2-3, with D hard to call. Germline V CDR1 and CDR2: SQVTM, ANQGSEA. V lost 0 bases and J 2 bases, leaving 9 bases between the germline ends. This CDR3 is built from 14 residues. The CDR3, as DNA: TGCAGCGTTGAAGATTATCAGGCCACAGATACGCAGTATTTT. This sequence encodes CSVEDYQATDTQYF.

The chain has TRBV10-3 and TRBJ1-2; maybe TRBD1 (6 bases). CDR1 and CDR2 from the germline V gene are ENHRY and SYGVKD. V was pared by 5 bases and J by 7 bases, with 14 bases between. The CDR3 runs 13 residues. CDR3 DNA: TGTGCCATCAGTCCCACAGGGTCGGGTGGCTACACCTTC. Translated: CAISPTGSGGYTF.

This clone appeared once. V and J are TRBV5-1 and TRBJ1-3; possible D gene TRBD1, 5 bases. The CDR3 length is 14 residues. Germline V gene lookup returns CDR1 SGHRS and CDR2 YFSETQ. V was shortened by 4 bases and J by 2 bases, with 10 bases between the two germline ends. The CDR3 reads CASSGGGAGNTIYF. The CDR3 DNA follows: TGCGCCAGCAGCGGGGGAGGGGCTGGAAACACCATATATTTT. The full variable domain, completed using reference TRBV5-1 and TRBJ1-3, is KAGVTQTPRYLIKTRGQQVTLSCSPISGHRSVSWYQQTPGQGLQFLFEYFSETQRNKGNFPGRFSGRQFSNSRSEMNVSTLELGDSALYLCASSGGGAGNTIYFGEGSWLTVV.

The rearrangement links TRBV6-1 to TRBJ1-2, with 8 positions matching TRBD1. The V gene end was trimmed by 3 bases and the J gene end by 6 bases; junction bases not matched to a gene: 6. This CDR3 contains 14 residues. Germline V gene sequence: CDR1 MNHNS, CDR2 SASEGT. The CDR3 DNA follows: TGTGCCAGCAGTGACCCCCACAGGGGGGATGGCTACACCTTC. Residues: CASSDPHRGDGYTF.

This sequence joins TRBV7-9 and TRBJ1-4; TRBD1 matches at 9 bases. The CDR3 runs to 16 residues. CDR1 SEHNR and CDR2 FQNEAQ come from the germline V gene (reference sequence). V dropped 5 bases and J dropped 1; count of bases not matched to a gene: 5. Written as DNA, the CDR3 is TGTGCCAGCAGCCCCCTGGACAGGGGAACTAATGAAAAACTGTTTTTT. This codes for CASSPLDRGTNEKLFF.

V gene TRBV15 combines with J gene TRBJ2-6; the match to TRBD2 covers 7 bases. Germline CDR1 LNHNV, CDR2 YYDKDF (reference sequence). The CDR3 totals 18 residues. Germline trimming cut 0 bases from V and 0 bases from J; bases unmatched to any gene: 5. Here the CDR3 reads CATSRDGGGSSGANVLTF. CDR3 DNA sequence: TGTGCCACCAGCAGAGATGGGGGGGGATCCTCTGGGGCCAACGTCCTGACTTTC.

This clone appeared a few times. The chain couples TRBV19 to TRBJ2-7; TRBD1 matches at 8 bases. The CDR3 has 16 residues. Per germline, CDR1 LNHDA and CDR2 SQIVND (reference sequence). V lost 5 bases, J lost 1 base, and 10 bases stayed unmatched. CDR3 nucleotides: TGTGCCAGTAGTCCCCGTTCCAGGACAGGGTCCTACGAGCAGTACTTC. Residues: CASSPRSRTGSYEQYF.